The 18 T cell receptor beta chains in this list originate from one sample, sequenced in a study of PD-1 blockade in classical Hodgkin lymphoma. In every patient, relapse followed autologous stem cell transplantation, while exposure to brentuximab vedotin differed. Profiling relied on immunoSEQ multiplex PCR, and the TCRdb table lists in-frame clones only, not all of them. The data hold about 40,000 clones, with more than 75% observed a single time. This material consisted of peripheral blood mononuclear cells (PBMCs), taken at baseline. These receptors all come from a human donor with classical Hodgkin lymphoma.

The CDR3 loop is CASSEQGRNTEAFF. CDR3 nucleotide sequence: TGCGCCAGCAGCGAACAGGGACGGAACACTGAAGCTTTCTTT. The chain employs TRBV5-1 and TRBJ1-1; D perhaps matches TRBD1 (6 bases). From germline, CDR1 is SGHRS and CDR2 YFSETQ. The CDR3 runs 14 residues. Trimming shortened V by 4 bases and J by 1 base, and 11 bases separated the two germline ends.

This chain uses TRBV2 with TRBJ1-3, with D possibly TRBD1 on 6 matching bases. Germline CDR1 is SNHLY and CDR2 is FYNNEI. The CDR3 is 14 amino acids. Trimming cost V 3 bases and J 2 bases, with 8 bases left between them. For the CDR3, the DNA is TGTGCCAGCAGTGATGACAGGACTGGAAACACCATATATTTT. Translation: CASSDDRTGNTIYF. The whole variable domain, filled in from reference TRBV2 and TRBJ1-3, reads EPEVTQTPSHQVTQMGQEVILRCVPISNHLYFYWYRQILGQKVEFLVSFYNNEISEKSEIFDDQFSVERPDGSNFTLKIRSTKLEDSAMYFCASSDDRTGNTIYFGEGSWLTVV.

This chain joins TRBV6-5 and TRBJ1-5; no definite D call. With 4 bases removed from V and 0 bases from J, the gap between germline ends came to 4 bases. The CDR3 consists of 13 residues. CDR1 MNHEY and CDR2 SVGAGI come from the germline V gene. The DNA for the CDR3 is TGTGCCAGCAGTTGGGGTAGCAATCAGCCCCAGCATTTT. It yields the protein CASSWGSNQPQHF.

The chain carries TRBV5-8 and TRBJ2-5; D is unclear. The germline V gene encodes CDR1 SGHTS and CDR2 YDEGEE. This CDR3 has 12 amino acids. Trimming removed 6 bases at V and 5 bases at J, with 11 bases between. For the CDR3, the DNA is TGTGCCAGCACAGCAATGTGGGAGACCCAGTACTTC. It specifies CASTAMWETQYF.

The chain recombines TRBV18 with TRBJ1-4; tentatively, D is TRBD1 (6 bases). The germline V and J ends were trimmed by 0 bases and 8 bases, with 13 bases remaining between them. Germline CDR1 reads KGHSH; CDR2 reads LQKENI. This CDR3 is built from 15 residues. CDR3 nucleotides: TGTGCCAGCTCACCACCGGAACAGGGAGGAGAAAAACTGTTTTTT. It encodes CASSPPEQGGEKLFF.

This sequence joins TRBV21-1 and TRBJ1-3. TRBV21-1 is shown as a pseudogene. CDR3 length: 12 amino acids. The CDR3 DNA reads as TGTGCCAGGGGACTGTATGGAAACACCATATATTTT. Protein sequence: CARGLYGNTIYF.

The gene calls are TRBV18 and TRBJ2-1; tentatively, D is TRBD1 (5 bases). Per germline, CDR1 KGHSH and CDR2 LQKENI. There are 14 residues in the CDR3. The germline V and J ends were trimmed by 4 bases and 8 bases, with 15 bases remaining between them. CDR3: CASSLGKRGDEQFF. CDR3 coding DNA: TGTGCCAGCTCACTGGGTAAAAGGGGCGATGAGCAGTTCTTC. Full variable domain (remainder filled in from reference TRBV18 and TRBJ2-1): NAGVMQNPRHLVRRRGQEARLRCSPMKGHSHVYWYRQLPEEGLKFMVYLQKENIIDESGMPKERFSAEFPKEGPSILRIQQVVRGDSAAYFCASSLGKRGDEQFFGPGTRLTVL.

This clone was detected only a few times. The rearrangement uses TRBV7-9 and TRBJ2-7; no reliable D call. Germline V lookup: CDR1 SEHNR, CDR2 FQNEAQ (reference sequence). Trimming stripped 2 bases from V and 4 bases from J, with 6 bases between. The CDR3 runs 12 residues. The DNA of the CDR3 is TGTGCCAGCAGCTTAACCGGTTACGAGCAGTACTTC. Amino acids: CASSLTGYEQYF.

The rearrangement links TRBV5-1 to TRBJ2-7; 10 bases are shared with TRBD1. Per the germline V gene, CDR1 is SGHRS and CDR2 is YFSETQ. The CDR3 extends over 14 amino acids. The junction had 6 bases not matched to a gene; V was cut back by 5 bases and J by 4 bases. The CDR3 DNA is TGCGCCAGCAGATCCGGACAGGGGGTGTACGAGCAGTACTTC. Its protein product is CASRSGQGVYEQYF. Full variable domain (rest looked up from reference TRBV5-1 and TRBJ2-7): KAGVTQTPRYLIKTRGQQVTLSCSPISGHRSVSWYQQTPGQGLQFLFEYFSETQRNKGNFPGRFSGRQFSNSRSEMNVSTLELGDSALYLCASRSGQGVYEQYFGPGTRLTVT.

The chain uses TRBV9 and TRBJ2-3; D is unresolved. The germline CDR1 and CDR2 sequences are SGDLS and YYNGEE. Trimming took 1 base from V and 0 from J, leaving 9 bases between them. This CDR3 comprises 15 residues. The CDR3 here is CASSVIPESTDTQYF. Here the CDR3 DNA reads TGTGCCAGCAGCGTAATTCCGGAGAGCACAGATACGCAGTATTTT.

The gene calls are TRBV6-5 and TRBJ1-3; D ambiguous. Trimming took off 6 bases at V and 7 bases at J, with 19 bases between the two ends. Germline CDR1 MNHEY, CDR2 SVGAGI. The CDR3 totals 15 residues. The CDR3 nucleotides are TGTGCCAGCAGCCCCTTTGGCAGGTTGGGGAACACCATATATTTT. Its translation: CASSPFGRLGNTIYF.

This clone was seen only once. The chain carries TRBV19 and TRBJ2-5; TRBD1 agrees at 8 bases. The CDR3 is made up of 14 amino acids. CDR1 and CDR2 from the germline V gene are LNHDA and SQIVND (reference sequence). With V trimmed by 5 bases and J by 5 bases, 7 bases remained unmatched. The chain's CDR3 is CASSVTGEMETQYF. DNA for the CDR3: TGTGCCAGTAGTGTGACAGGGGAGATGGAGACCCAGTACTTC.

This chain uses TRBV7-2 with TRBJ2-3, with a weak D call TRBD1 (6 bases). Germline CDR1 is SGHTA and CDR2 is FQGNSA. This CDR3 contains 15 residues. The V and J ends lost 6 bases and 3 bases respectively, with 16 bases between them. CDR3 protein: CASRIYRERTDTQYF. The CDR3 DNA reads as TGTGCCAGCAGGATCTACAGGGAAAGGACAGATACGCAGTATTTT.

The chain has TRBV20-1 and TRBJ2-7; D uncertain. The V gene's germline CDR1 is DFQATT and CDR2 SNEGSKA (reference sequence). The germline V and J ends were trimmed by 0 bases and 4 bases, with 4 bases remaining between them. The CDR3 sequence is 11 residues long. Here the CDR3 DNA reads TGCAGTGCTAGAGATGGGTACGAGCAGTACTTC. Amino acid sequence: CSARDGYEQYF.

The V and J genes are TRBV18 and TRBJ1-4, with 9 bases that match TRBD1. Germline CDR1 KGHSH, CDR2 LQKENI. The CDR3 contains 15 residues. Trimming cost V 2 bases and J 8 bases; bases outside gene matches: 6. Written as DNA, the CDR3 is TGTGCCAGCTCACCAATGGGGGACAGGGTAGAAAAACTGTTTTTT. Translated: CASSPMGDRVEKLFF.

This clone has just one count. The V call is TRBV7-2, the J call TRBJ2-7; D gene ambiguous. CDR1 is SGHTA, CDR2 FQGNSA, per germline. Trimming took off 1 base at V and 1 base at J, with 14 bases between the two ends. This CDR3 has 16 amino acids. The CDR3: CASSLDPRHRSYEQYF. For the CDR3, the DNA is TGTGCCAGCAGCTTAGACCCCAGGCACAGATCCTACGAGCAGTACTTC. The variable domain in full, with the rest retrieved from reference TRBV7-2 and TRBJ2-7, is GAGVSQSPSNKVTEKGKDVELRCDPISGHTALYWYRQSLGQGLEFLIYFQGNSAPDKSGLPSDRFSAERTGGSVSTLTIQRTQQEDSAVYLCASSLDPRHRSYEQYFGPGTRLTVT.

The chain links TRBV4-1 to TRBJ2-1; D is tentatively TRBD1 or TRBD2 (6 bases each). V lost 2 bases to trimming and J lost 13 bases, with 24 bases between them. Per germline, CDR1 MGHRA and CDR2 YSYEKL. The CDR3 runs 16 residues. In DNA, the CDR3 is TGCGCCAGCAGCCAAAAAGGACAGCACGAGAGGGGGGCACAGTTCTTC. Residues: CASSQKGQHERGAQFF.

Only a few counts were recorded for this clone. J is TRBJ2-7 and V is TRBV11-3; D might be TRBD1 (6 bases). Trimming stripped 3 bases from V and 2 bases from J, with 8 bases between. This CDR3 has 13 amino acids. CDR1 and CDR2 (germline): SGHNT, YENEEA. The CDR3 protein is CASSLAGAYEQYF. CDR3 DNA: TGTGCCAGCAGCTTGGCAGGGGCCTACGAGCAGTACTTC.